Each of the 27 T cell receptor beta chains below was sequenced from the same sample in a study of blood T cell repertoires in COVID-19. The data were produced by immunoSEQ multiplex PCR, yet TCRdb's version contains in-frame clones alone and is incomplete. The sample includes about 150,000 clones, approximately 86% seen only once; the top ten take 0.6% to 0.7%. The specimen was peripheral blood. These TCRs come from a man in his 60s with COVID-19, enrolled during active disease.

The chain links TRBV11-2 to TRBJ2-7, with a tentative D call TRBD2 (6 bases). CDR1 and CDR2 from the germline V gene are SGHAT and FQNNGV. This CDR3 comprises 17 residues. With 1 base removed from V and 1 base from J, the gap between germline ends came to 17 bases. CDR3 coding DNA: TGTGCCAGCAGCTTAGGGGGTTTTAGGAGGGTTTCCTACGAGCAGTACTTC. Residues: CASSLGGFRRVSYEQYF.

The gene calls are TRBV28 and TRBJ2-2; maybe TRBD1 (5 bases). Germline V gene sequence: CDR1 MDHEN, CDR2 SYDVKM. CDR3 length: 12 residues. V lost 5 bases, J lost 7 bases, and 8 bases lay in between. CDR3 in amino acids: CASSGRGGELFF. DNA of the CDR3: TGTGCCAGCAGTGGAAGGGGCGGGGAGCTGTTTTTT.

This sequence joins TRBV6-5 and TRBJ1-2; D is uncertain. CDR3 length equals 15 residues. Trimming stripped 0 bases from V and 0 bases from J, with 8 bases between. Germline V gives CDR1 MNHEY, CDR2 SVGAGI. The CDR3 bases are TGTGCCAGCAGTTACTCAACCAGAACTAACTATGGCTACACCTTC. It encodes CASSYSTRTNYGYTF.

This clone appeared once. The CDR3 sequence is CASSYTPGEGEAFF. The CDR3 coding sequence is TGTGCCAGCAGTTACACCCCAGGGGAAGGTGAAGCTTTCTTT. The rearrangement links TRBV6-5 to TRBJ1-1; D is perhaps TRBD1 (6 bases). V dropped 2 bases and J dropped 7 bases, with 14 bases sitting between them. The CDR3 runs 14 residues. In germline, CDR1 is MNHEY, CDR2 SVGAGI.

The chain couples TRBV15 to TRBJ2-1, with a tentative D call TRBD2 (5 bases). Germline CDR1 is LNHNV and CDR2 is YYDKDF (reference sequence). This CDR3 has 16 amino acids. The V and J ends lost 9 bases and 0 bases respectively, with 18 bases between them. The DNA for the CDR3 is TGTGCCACAAACCAAGGGCGGGCCAGCTCCTACAATGAGCAGTTCTTC. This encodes CATNQGRASSYNEQFF.

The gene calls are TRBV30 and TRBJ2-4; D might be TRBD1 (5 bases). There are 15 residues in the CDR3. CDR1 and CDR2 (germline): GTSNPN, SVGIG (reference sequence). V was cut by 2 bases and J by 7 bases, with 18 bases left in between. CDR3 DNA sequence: TGTGCCTGGAGTCCCGCCTCGGCAGGGAAGAACATTCAGTACTTC. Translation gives CAWSPASAGKNIQYF.

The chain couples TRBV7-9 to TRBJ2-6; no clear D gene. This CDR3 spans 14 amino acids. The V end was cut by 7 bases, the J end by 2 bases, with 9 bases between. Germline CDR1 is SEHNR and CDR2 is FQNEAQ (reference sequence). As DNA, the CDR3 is TGTGCCAGCATCCGGAGCCCTGGGGCCAACGTCCTGACTTTC. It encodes CASIRSPGANVLTF.

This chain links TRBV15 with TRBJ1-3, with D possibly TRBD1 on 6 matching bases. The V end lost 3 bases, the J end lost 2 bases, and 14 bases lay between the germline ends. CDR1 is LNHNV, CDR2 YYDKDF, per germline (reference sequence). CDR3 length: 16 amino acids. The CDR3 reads CATSRESTGTGNTIYF. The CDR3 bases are TGTGCCACCAGCAGGGAATCGACAGGAACTGGAAACACCATATATTTT.

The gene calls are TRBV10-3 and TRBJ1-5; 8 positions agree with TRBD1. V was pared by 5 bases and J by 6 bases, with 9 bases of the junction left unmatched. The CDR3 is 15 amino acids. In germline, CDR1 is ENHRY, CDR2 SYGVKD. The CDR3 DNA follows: TGTGCCATCAGTTCCACAGGGGGGAGAACTCAGCCCCAGCATTTT. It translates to CAISSTGGRTQPQHF.

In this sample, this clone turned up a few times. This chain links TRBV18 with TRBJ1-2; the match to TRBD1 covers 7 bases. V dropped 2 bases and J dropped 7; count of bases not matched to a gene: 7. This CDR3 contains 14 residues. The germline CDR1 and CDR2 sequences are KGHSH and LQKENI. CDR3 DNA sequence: TGTGCCAGCTCACCAGATCGACAGGGAAGTGGCTACACCTTC. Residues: CASSPDRQGSGYTF.

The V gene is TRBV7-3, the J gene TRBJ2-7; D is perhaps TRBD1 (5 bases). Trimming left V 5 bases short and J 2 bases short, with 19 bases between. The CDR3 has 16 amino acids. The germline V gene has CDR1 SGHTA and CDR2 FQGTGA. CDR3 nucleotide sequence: TGTGCCAGCAGCCTCGATTCGACAGTTAGTACCTACGAGCAGTACTTC. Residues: CASSLDSTVSTYEQYF.

This CDR3 is CASSPRTTYGYTF. CDR3 in DNA: TGTGCCAGCAGCCCCCGGACAACCTATGGCTACACCTTC. The rearrangement links TRBV11-2 to TRBJ1-2; a weak D match, TRBD1 (5 bases). Trimming removed 5 bases from V and 4 bases from J, with 11 bases in between. The germline gives CDR1 SGHAT, CDR2 FQNNGV. The CDR3 spans 13 residues.

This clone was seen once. The CDR3 DNA is TGTGCCAGCAGTTCACCATCCTCCGGGACAGGGCTTCATGGCTACACCTTC. The encoded protein is CASSSPSSGTGLHGYTF. This sequence joins TRBV28 and TRBJ1-2, with 9 bases aligning to TRBD1. After removal of 4 bases from V and 6 bases from J, the junction contained 15 bases not matched to a gene. There are 17 residues in the CDR3. The V gene's germline CDR1 is MDHEN and CDR2 SYDVKM.

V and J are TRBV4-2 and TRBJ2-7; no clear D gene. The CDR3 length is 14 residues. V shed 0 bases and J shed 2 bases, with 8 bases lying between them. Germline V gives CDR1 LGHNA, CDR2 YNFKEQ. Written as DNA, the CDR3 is TGTGCCAGCAGCCAAGATAAGGAGCCCTACGAGCAGTACTTC. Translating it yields CASSQDKEPYEQYF.

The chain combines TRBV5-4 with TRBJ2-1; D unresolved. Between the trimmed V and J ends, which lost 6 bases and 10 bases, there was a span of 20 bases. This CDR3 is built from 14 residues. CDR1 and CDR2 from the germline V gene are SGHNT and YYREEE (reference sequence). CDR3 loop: CASTLPSGSREQFF. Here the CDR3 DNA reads TGTGCCAGCACTCTGCCCTCAGGTTCCCGGGAGCAGTTCTTC.

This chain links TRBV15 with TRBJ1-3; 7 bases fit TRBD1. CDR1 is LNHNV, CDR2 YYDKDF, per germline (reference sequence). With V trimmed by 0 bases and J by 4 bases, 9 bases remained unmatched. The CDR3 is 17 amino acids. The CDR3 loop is CATSRDKYRGSGNTIYF. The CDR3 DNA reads TGTGCCACCAGCAGAGACAAGTACAGGGGATCAGGAAACACCATATATTTT.

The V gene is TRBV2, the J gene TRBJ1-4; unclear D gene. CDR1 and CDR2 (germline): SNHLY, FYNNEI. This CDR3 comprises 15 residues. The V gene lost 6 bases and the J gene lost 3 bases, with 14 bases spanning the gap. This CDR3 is CASSSRQNANEKLFF. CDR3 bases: TGTGCCAGCAGCTCTCGACAAAATGCTAATGAAAAACTGTTTTTT.

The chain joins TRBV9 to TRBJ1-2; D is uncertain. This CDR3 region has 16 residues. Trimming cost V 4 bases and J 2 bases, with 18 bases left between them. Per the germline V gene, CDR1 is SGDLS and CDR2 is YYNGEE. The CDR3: CASSPRGEGRNYGYTF. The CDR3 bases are TGTGCCAGCAGCCCCAGAGGAGAGGGAAGAAACTATGGCTACACCTTC.

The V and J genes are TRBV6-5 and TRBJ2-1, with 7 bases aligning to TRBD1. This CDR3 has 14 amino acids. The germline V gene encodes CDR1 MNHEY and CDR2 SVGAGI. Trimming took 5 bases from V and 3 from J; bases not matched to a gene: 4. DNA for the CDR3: TGTGCCAGCAGTCCCGGGACAGACTACAATGAGCAGTTCTTC. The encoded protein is CASSPGTDYNEQFF.

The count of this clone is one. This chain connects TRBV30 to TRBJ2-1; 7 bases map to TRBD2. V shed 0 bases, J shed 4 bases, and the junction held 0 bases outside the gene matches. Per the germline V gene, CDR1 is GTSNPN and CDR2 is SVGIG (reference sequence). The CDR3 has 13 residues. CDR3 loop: CAWSVGGYNEQFF. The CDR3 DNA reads TGTGCCTGGAGTGTGGGAGGGTACAATGAGCAGTTCTTC.

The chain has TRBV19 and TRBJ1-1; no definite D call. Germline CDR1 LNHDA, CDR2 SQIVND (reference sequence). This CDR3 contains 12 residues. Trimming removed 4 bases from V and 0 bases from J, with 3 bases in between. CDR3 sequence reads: CASSNLNTEAFF. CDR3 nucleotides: TGTGCCAGTAGTAACTTGAACACTGAAGCTTTCTTT.

The CDR3 sequence is CASSLGRVGIATEAFF. As DNA, the CDR3 is TGTGCCAGCAGCTTGGGCAGGGTAGGTATCGCCACTGAAGCTTTCTTT. This chain joins TRBV5-4 and TRBJ1-1; weak D call: TRBD1 (5 bases). Germline V gene lookup returns CDR1 SGHNT and CDR2 YYREEE (reference sequence). Trimming removed 0 bases from V and 4 bases from J, with 16 bases in between. This CDR3 is 16 amino acids long.

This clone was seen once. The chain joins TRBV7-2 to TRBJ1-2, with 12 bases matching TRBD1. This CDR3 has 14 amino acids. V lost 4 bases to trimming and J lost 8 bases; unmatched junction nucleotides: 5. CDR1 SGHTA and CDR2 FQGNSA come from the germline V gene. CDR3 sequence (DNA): TGTGCCAGCAGCTCGGGACAGGGGGCTTTCGGCTACACCTTC. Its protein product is CASSSGQGAFGYTF. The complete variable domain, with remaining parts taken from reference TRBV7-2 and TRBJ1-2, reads GAGVSQSPSNKVTEKGKDVELRCDPISGHTALYWYRQSLGQGLEFLIYFQGNSAPDKSGLPSDRFSAERTGGSVSTLTIQRTQQEDSAVYLCASSSGQGAFGYTFGSGTRLTVV.

The CDR3 DNA is TGTGCCAGCACCTGGGGACAGGAGGAAGCTTTCTTT. Translation: CASTWGQEEAFF. The rearrangement links TRBV25-1 to TRBJ1-1, with TRBD1 matching 8 bases. From germline, CDR1 is MGHDK and CDR2 SYGVNS. J lost 8 bases, V lost 7 bases, and 6 bases had no gene match. This CDR3 is built from 12 residues.

The CDR3 region has the DNA TGCAGCGTTGGACAGGCAACTAATGAAAAACTGTTTTTT. Amino acid sequence: CSVGQATNEKLFF. The J gene is TRBJ1-4, the V gene TRBV29-1, with D perhaps TRBD1 (6 bases). Trimming removed 4 bases from V and 0 bases from J, with 6 bases in between. The germline CDR1 and CDR2 sequences are SQVTM and ANQGSEA. CDR3 length equals 13 residues.

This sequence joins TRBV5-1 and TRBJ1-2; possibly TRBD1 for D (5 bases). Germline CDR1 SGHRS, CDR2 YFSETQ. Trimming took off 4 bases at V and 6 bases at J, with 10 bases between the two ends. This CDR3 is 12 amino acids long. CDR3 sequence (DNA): TGCGCCAGCAGCGCCGACAGAAATGGCTACACCTTC. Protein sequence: CASSADRNGYTF.

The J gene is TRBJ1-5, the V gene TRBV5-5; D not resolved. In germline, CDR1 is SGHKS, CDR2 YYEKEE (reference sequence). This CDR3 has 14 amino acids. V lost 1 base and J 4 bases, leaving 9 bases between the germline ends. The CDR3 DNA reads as TGTGCCAGCAGCTTGATTATGAGTAATCAGCCCCAGCATTTT. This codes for CASSLIMSNQPQHF.